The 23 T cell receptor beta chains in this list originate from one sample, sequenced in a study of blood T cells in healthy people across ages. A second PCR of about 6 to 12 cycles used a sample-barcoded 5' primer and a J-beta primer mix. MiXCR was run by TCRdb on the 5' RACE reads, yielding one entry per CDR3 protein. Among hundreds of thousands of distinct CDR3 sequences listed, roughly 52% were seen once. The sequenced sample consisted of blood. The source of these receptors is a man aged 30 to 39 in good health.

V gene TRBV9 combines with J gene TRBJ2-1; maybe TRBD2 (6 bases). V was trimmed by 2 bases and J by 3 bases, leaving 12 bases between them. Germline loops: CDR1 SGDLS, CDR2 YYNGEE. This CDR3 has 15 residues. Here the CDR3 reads CASSVGGLRYNEQFF. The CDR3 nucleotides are TGTGCCAGCAGCGTTGGGGGACTCCGCTACAATGAGCAGTTCTTC.

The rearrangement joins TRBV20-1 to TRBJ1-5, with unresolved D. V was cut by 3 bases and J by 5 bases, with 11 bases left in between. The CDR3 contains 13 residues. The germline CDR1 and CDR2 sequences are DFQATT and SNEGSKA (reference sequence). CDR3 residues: CSASDGNDQPQHF. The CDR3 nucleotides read TGCAGTGCTAGTGACGGGAACGATCAGCCCCAGCATTTT.

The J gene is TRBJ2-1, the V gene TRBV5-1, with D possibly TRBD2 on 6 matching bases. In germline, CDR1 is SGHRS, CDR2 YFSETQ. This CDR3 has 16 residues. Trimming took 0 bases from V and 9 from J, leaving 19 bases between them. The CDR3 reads CASSLEAGRLNSEQFF. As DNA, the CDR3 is TGCGCCAGCAGCTTGGAGGCGGGGCGGCTAAACAGTGAGCAGTTCTTC.

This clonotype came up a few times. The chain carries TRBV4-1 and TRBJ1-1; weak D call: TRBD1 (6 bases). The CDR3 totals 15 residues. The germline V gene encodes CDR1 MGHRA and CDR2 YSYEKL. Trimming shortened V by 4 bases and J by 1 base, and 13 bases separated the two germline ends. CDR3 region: CASSRAGGRNTEAFF. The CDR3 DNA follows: TGCGCCAGCAGCCGGGCGGGGGGCAGGAACACTGAAGCTTTCTTT.

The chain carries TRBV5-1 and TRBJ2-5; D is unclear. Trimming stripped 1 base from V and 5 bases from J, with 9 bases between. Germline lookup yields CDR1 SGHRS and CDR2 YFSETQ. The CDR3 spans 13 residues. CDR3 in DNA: TGCGCCAGCAGCTTGTTGGATGGGGAGACCCAGTACTTC. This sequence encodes CASSLLDGETQYF.

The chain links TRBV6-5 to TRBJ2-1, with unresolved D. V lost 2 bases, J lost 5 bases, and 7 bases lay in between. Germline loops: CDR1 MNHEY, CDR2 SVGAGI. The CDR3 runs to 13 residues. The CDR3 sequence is CASSYGAHNEQFF. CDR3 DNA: TGTGCCAGCAGTTACGGCGCGCACAATGAGCAGTTCTTC.

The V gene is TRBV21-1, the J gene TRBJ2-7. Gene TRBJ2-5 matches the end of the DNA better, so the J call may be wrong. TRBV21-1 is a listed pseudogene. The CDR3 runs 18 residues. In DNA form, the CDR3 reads TGTGCCAGCAGCAAAGCTAAGGTCGTGGCTCGCCTTCCGGAGACCCAGTACTTC. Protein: CASSKAKVVARLPETQYF.

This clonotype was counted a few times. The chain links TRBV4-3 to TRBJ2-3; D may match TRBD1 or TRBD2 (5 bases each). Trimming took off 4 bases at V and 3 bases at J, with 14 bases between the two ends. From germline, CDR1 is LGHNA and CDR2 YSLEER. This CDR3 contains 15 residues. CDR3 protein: CASSRRAGMTDTQYF. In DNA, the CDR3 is TGCGCCAGCAGCCGGCGGGCAGGGATGACAGATACGCAGTATTTT.

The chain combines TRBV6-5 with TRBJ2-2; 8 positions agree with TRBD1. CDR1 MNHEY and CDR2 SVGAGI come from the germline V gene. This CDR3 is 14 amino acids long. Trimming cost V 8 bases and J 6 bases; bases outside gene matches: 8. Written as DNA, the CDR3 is TGTGCCAGCCGACAGGGGCAGATTCCCGGGGAGCTGTTTTTT. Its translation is CASRQGQIPGELFF.

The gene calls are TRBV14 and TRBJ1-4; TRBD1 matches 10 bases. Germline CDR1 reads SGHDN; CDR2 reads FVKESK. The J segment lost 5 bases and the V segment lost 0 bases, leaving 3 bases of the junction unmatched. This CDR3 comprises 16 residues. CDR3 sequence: CASSQERGQGNEKLFF. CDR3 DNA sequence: TGTGCCAGCAGCCAAGAGCGGGGACAGGGGAATGAAAAACTGTTTTTT. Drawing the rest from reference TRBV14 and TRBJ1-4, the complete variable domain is EAGVTQFPSHSVIEKGQTVTLRCDPISGHDNLYWYRRVMGKEIKFLLHFVKESKQDESGMPNNRFLAERTGGTYSTLKVQPAELEDSGVYFCASSQERGQGNEKLFFGSGTQLSVL.

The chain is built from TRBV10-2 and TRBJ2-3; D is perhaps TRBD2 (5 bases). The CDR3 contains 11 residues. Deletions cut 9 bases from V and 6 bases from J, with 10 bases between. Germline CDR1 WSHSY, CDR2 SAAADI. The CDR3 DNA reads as TGCGCCAGTGCTAGCTCGGATACGCAGTATTTT. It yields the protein CASASSDTQYF.

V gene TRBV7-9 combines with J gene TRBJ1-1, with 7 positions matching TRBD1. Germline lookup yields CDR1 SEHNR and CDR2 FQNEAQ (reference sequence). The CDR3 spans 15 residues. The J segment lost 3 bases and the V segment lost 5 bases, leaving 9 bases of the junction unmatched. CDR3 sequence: CASSALNRGDTEAFF. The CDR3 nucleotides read TGTGCCAGCAGCGCCCTAAACAGGGGTGACACTGAAGCTTTCTTT. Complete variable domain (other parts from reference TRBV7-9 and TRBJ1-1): DTGVSQNPRHKITKRGQNVTFRCDPISEHNRLYWYRQTLGQGPEFLTYFQNEAQLEKSRLLSDRFSAERPKGSFSTLEIQRTEQGDSAMYLCASSALNRGDTEAFFGQGTRLTVV.

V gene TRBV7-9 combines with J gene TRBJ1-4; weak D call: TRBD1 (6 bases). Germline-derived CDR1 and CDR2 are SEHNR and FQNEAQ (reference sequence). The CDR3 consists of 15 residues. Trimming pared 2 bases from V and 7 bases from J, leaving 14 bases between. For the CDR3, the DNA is TGTGCCAGCAGCTTAATTCAGGGGACCACTGAAAAACTGTTTTTT. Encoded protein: CASSLIQGTTEKLFF.

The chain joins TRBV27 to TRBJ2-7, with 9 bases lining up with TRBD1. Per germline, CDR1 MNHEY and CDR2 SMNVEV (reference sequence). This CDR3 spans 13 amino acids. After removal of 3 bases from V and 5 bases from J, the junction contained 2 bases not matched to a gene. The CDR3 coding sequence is TGTGCCAGCAGTTTTACAGGGGGCGACGAGCAGTACTTC. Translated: CASSFTGGDEQYF.

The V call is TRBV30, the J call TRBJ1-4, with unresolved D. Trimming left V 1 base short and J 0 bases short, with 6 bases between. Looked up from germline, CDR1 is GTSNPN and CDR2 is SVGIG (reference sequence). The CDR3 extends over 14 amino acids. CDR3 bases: TGTGCCTGGAGTGGCGCAGCAACTAATGAAAAACTGTTTTTT. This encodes CAWSGAATNEKLFF.

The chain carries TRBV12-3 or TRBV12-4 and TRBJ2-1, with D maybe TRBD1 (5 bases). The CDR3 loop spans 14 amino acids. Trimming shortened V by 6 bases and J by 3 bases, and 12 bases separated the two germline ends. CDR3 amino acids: CASRPTASYNEQFF. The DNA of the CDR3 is TGTGCCAGCAGGCCGACAGCTAGCTACAATGAGCAGTTCTTC.

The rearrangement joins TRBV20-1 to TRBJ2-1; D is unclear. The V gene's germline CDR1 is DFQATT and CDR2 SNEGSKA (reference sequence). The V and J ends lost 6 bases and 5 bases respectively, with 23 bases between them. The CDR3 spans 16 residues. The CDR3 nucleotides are TGCAGTGCCCCTCCTGTGTACTACTCCATAAACAATGAGCAGTTCTTC. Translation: CSAPPVYYSINNEQFF.

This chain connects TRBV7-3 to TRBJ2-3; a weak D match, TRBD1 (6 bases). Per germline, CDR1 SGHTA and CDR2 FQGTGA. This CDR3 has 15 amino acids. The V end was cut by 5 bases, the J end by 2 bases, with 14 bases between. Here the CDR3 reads CASSPTGLFTDTQYF. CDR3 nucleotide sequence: TGTGCCAGCAGCCCGACAGGCCTCTTCACAGATACGCAGTATTTT.

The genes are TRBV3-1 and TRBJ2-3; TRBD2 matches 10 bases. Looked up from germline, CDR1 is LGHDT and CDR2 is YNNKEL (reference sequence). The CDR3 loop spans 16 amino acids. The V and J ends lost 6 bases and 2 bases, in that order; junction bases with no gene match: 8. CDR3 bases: TGTGCCAGCAGTGTTAGCGGGAGGCAATACACAGATACGCAGTATTTT. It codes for CASSVSGRQYTDTQYF.

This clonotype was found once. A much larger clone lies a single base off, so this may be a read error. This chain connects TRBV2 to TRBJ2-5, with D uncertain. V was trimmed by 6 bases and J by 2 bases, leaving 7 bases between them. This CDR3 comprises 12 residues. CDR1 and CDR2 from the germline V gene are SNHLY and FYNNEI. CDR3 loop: CASRAIQETQYF. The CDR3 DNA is TGTGCCAGCAGGGCGATACAAGAGACCCAGTACTTC.

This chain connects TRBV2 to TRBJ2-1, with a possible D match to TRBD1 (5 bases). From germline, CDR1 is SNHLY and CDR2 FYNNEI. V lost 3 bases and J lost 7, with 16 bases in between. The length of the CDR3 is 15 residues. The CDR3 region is CASSDEAGFKNEQFF. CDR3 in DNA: TGTGCCAGCAGTGATGAGGCAGGGTTTAAGAATGAGCAGTTCTTC.

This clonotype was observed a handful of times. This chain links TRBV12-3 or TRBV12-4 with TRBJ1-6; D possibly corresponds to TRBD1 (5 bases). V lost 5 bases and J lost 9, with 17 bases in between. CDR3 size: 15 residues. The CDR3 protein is CASSPVIGTGSPLHF. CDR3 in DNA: TGTGCCAGCAGTCCGGTGATTGGGACGGGTTCACCCCTCCACTTT.

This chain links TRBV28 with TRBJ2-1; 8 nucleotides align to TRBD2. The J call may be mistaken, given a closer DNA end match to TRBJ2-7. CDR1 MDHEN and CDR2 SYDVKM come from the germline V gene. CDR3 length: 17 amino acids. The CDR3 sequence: CASTTLGGGGSYNEQYF. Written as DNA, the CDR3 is TGTGCCAGCACCACCCTGGGGGGCGGGGGGTCCTACAATGAGCAGTACTTC.